This entry lists 26 T cell receptor beta chains sequenced from one sample in a study of blood T cell repertoires in COVID-19 (TCRdb year 2020). Libraries were built with the immunoSEQ multiplex PCR assay. TCRdb retrieved this table from immuneACCESS and kept in-frame rearrangements only. Not all clones are present; in checked studies, unresolved V genes account for under half, and no reason is known for the remainder. For this sample there are roughly 100,000 clones; 70% to 90% appear just once. Under 3% of the sample comes from the top ten. The sequencing input was peripheral blood. The receptors were gathered from a man between 50 and 59 years old with active or convalescent COVID-19.

In its sample, this clone was seen a few times. The CDR3 here is CASSLDRYGYTF. The CDR3 coding sequence is TGTGCCAGCAGTCTGGACAGGTATGGCTACACCTTC. The genes are TRBV6-2 or TRBV6-3 and TRBJ1-2; 7 nucleotides line up with TRBD1. The trim removed 5 bases at V and 5 bases at J, leaving 2 bases unmatched. Germline CDR1 and CDR2: MNHEY and SVGEGT. The CDR3 consists of 12 residues.

The chain combines TRBV27 with TRBJ2-7; 7 bases line up with TRBD1. Trimming at V came to 4 bases and at J to 5 bases, leaving 11 bases not matched to a gene. The CDR3 totals 15 residues. Germline assignment: CDR1 MNHEY and CDR2 SMNVEV (reference sequence). The CDR3 DNA reads TGTGCCAGCAGTTCCCTATCGACAGGGTTCCACGAGCAGTACTTC. Translation: CASSSLSTGFHEQYF.

The chain links TRBV11-2 to TRBJ2-7; D possibly corresponds to TRBD1 (7 bases). V was cut by 5 bases and J by 5 bases, with 19 bases left in between. The CDR3 length is 15 residues. CDR1 SGHAT and CDR2 FQNNGV come from the germline V gene. The CDR3, as DNA: TGTGCCAGCAGCGCTAAGACAGGGAGGTTGGACGAGCAGTACTTC. This codes for CASSAKTGRLDEQYF.

The V gene is TRBV30, the J gene TRBJ1-2; TRBD1 aligns across 9 bases. This CDR3 is 13 amino acids long. CDR1 is GTSNPN and CDR2 is SVGIG in the germline V gene (reference sequence). V was pared by 3 bases and J by 8 bases, with 7 bases of the junction left unmatched. In nucleotides, the CDR3 is TGTGCCTGGAGCCCGGACAGGGGAGGGGGCTACACCTTC. This codes for CAWSPDRGGGYTF.

J is TRBJ2-2 and V is TRBV10-2; 10 bases map to TRBD1. This CDR3 spans 16 amino acids. Germline V CDR1 and CDR2: WSHSY, SAAADI. Trimming at V came to 2 bases and at J to 7 bases, leaving 7 bases not matched to a gene. CDR3 nucleotide sequence: TGCGCCAGCAGTGAGCCGGGGACAGGGGTGGTCGGGGAGCTGTTTTTT. Its protein product is CASSEPGTGVVGELFF.

The chain carries TRBV28 and TRBJ1-3; D is undetermined. The CDR3 has 14 residues. Germline assignment: CDR1 MDHEN and CDR2 SYDVKM. V lost 1 base and J lost 4, with 8 bases in between. CDR3 amino acids: CASSLYPGGNTIYF. CDR3 coding DNA: TGTGCCAGCAGTTTATATCCGGGGGGAAACACCATATATTTT.

The genes are TRBV7-9 and TRBJ1-2; the D gene is possibly TRBD1 (6 bases). The germline V gene has CDR1 SEHNR and CDR2 FQNEAQ (reference sequence). The V gene lost 1 base and the J gene lost 2 bases, with 8 bases spanning the gap. The length of the CDR3 is 14 residues. The CDR3 DNA sequence: TGTGCCAGCAGCTTAGGGGGGACAAACTATGGCTACACCTTC. Residues: CASSLGGTNYGYTF.

Details on this clone: Other DNA sequences in the sample encode the same CDR3. This chain connects TRBV18 to TRBJ2-5, with D maybe TRBD1 (5 bases). Germline lookup yields CDR1 KGHSH and CDR2 LQKENI. The CDR3 has 14 amino acids. Deletions cut 1 base from V and 2 bases from J, with 8 bases between. CDR3 amino acids: CASSPRQGQETQYF. In DNA, the CDR3 is TGTGCCAGCTCACCACGTCAGGGACAAGAGACCCAGTACTTC.

V gene TRBV4-1 combines with J gene TRBJ1-1; the D is unclear. The germline V and J ends were trimmed by 4 bases and 6 bases, with 15 bases remaining between them. Germline V lookup: CDR1 MGHRA, CDR2 YSYEKL. This CDR3 is 14 amino acids long. This CDR3 reads CASSRSGYSPEAFF. For the CDR3, the DNA is TGCGCCAGCAGCCGGTCAGGATACTCCCCTGAAGCTTTCTTT.

This chain links TRBV28 with TRBJ1-1, with a weak D call TRBD1 (5 bases). Germline-derived CDR1 and CDR2 are MDHEN and SYDVKM. The CDR3 covers 15 residues. V gave up 4 bases and J gave up 1 base, with 13 bases separating them. CDR3 in amino acids: CASSSPPTGNTEAFF. The CDR3 region has the DNA TGTGCCAGCAGTTCGCCCCCCACAGGGAACACTGAAGCTTTCTTT.

This chain uses TRBV5-1 with TRBJ1-2; 8 bases line up with TRBD1. V shed 3 bases and J 3 bases; nucleotides not matched to a gene: 19. CDR1 and CDR2 from the germline V gene are SGHRS and YFSETQ. The CDR3 is 19 amino acids. The CDR3 sequence: CASSSLRQGNLPRDYGYTF. CDR3 DNA sequence: TGCGCCAGCAGCTCCCTACGACAGGGGAATCTACCGAGGGACTATGGCTACACCTTC.

This rearrangement joins TRBV7-8 to TRBJ2-5; weak D call: TRBD1 (6 bases). V lost 7 bases and J 0 bases, leaving 12 bases between the germline ends. This CDR3 is 14 amino acids long. Germline assignment: CDR1 SGHVS and CDR2 FQNEAQ. CDR3 sequence (DNA): TGTGCCAGCAAGTCAGGACAGTACCAAGAGACCCAGTACTTC. Encoded protein: CASKSGQYQETQYF.

The chain links TRBV5-6 to TRBJ2-1, with 9 nucleotides matching TRBD2. Germline trimming cut 3 bases from V and 4 bases from J; bases unmatched to any gene: 11. CDR3 size: 17 residues. Per the germline V gene, CDR1 is SGHDT and CDR2 is YYEEEE. CDR3 residues: CASSSDSSGATYNEQFF. The CDR3 coding sequence is TGTGCCAGCAGCTCAGACTCTAGCGGGGCCACTTACAATGAGCAGTTCTTC.

This clone appeared a few times. The chain couples TRBV29-1 to TRBJ2-3; 8 positions match TRBD2. The CDR3 length is 13 residues. V lost 7 bases, J lost 6 bases, and 9 bases stayed unmatched. Germline CDR1 is SQVTM and CDR2 is ANQGSEA. The DNA for the CDR3 is TGCAGCGCCGGGACTAGGGAGGGGGATACGCAGTATTTT. Translating gives CSAGTREGDTQYF.

The genes are TRBV5-1 and TRBJ2-7; D is unclear. The CDR3 is 13 residues long. V lost 0 bases and J 4 bases, leaving 8 bases between the germline ends. Germline V CDR1 and CDR2: SGHRS, YFSETQ. The chain's CDR3 is CASSLESGYEQYV. The CDR3 nucleotides read TGCGCCAGCAGCTTGGAATCCGGTTACGAGCAGTACGTC.

This clone occurred once. The chain recombines TRBV3-1 (or the pseudogene TRBV3-2) with TRBJ1-2, with D unresolved. The CDR3 consists of 15 residues. Looked up from germline, CDR1 is LGHDT and CDR2 is YNNKEL (reference sequence). V shed 5 bases and J shed 7 bases, with 20 bases lying between them. CDR3 in amino acids: CASSYFGRGSGGYTF. As DNA, the CDR3 is TGTGCCAGCAGCTACTTCGGGCGGGGAAGCGGTGGCTACACCTTC.

This rearrangement joins TRBV7-9 to TRBJ2-5; 8 bases align to TRBD1. J gave up 4 bases and V 5 bases, and 15 bases lay outside the gene matches. From germline, CDR1 is SEHNR and CDR2 FQNEAQ (reference sequence). There are 17 residues in the CDR3. This CDR3 reads CASSNTPLDRAGETQYF. Written as DNA, the CDR3 is TGTGCCAGCAGCAACACGCCTCTGGACAGGGCAGGAGAGACCCAGTACTTC.

This chain links TRBV5-1 with TRBJ1-4, with a tentative D call TRBD1 (5 bases). V was trimmed by 4 bases and J by 2 bases, leaving 9 bases between them. Germline assignment: CDR1 SGHRS and CDR2 YFSETQ. The CDR3 is 14 amino acids. The CDR3 bases are TGCGCCAGCAGCGTGACAGTCACTAATGAAAAACTGTTTTTT. This gives the protein CASSVTVTNEKLFF. Complete variable domain (other parts from reference TRBV5-1 and TRBJ1-4): KAGVTQTPRYLIKTRGQQVTLSCSPISGHRSVSWYQQTPGQGLQFLFEYFSETQRNKGNFPGRFSGRQFSNSRSEMNVSTLELGDSALYLCASSVTVTNEKLFFGSGTQLSVL.

This clone was detected only once. The chain links TRBV29-1 to TRBJ2-5, with D possibly matching TRBD2 (6 bases). CDR1 and CDR2 (germline): SQVTM, ANQGSEA. V was trimmed by 3 bases and J by 4 bases, leaving 18 bases between them. This CDR3 has 15 amino acids. The CDR3 coding sequence is TGCAGCGTTGATTCGGCAGGGAGGCGAGGAGAGACCCAGTACTTC. As protein: CSVDSAGRRGETQYF.

This clone has a handful of counts. This rearrangement joins TRBV4-3 to TRBJ2-5; D might be TRBD2 (5 bases). V lost 2 bases, J lost 5 bases, and 18 bases lay in between. Germline lookup yields CDR1 LGHNA and CDR2 YSLEER. The CDR3 length is 16 residues. The CDR3 spells CASSQKPGQPGETQYF. The CDR3 coding sequence is TGCGCCAGCAGCCAAAAACCGGGCCAACCGGGGGAGACCCAGTACTTC.

The gene calls are TRBV6-5 and TRBJ1-2, with D maybe TRBD1 (5 bases). Per the germline V gene, CDR1 is MNHEY and CDR2 is SVGAGI. The CDR3 has 13 residues. Trimming removed 7 bases at V and 4 bases at J, with 13 bases between. The CDR3 is CASNPGKSYGYTF. DNA for the CDR3: TGTGCCAGCAACCCAGGGAAAAGCTATGGCTACACCTTC.

This clone turned up a few times. The V and J genes are TRBV19 and TRBJ1-2; D is unresolved. The V and J ends lost 6 bases and 0 bases respectively, with 11 bases between them. The V gene's germline CDR1 is LNHDA and CDR2 SQIVND (reference sequence). The CDR3 runs to 14 residues. CDR3 region: CASSPVISNYGYTF. CDR3 sequence (DNA): TGTGCCAGTAGCCCAGTGATCTCTAACTATGGCTACACCTTC.

The chain couples TRBV6-2 or TRBV6-3 to TRBJ2-5; maybe TRBD1 (5 bases). The V end was cut by 2 bases, the J end by 2 bases, with 9 bases between. The CDR3 spans 14 residues. Germline CDR1 is MNHEY and CDR2 is SVGEGT. CDR3 protein: CASSYNQGQETQYF. The CDR3 DNA follows: TGTGCCAGCAGTTACAATCAGGGTCAAGAGACCCAGTACTTC.

The chain carries TRBV7-8 and TRBJ2-7; tentatively, D is TRBD1 (6 bases). The CDR3 has 15 residues. In germline, CDR1 is SGHVS, CDR2 FQNEAQ. V was shortened by 6 bases and J by 0 bases, with 15 bases between the two germline ends. CDR3 coding DNA: TGTGCCAGCAGTTTTAGGACAGACTACTCCTACGAGCAGTACTTC. Amino acids: CASSFRTDYSYEQYF.

DNA for the CDR3: TGTGCCAGCAGCCAAGAGGGTAGCGGGGGTTCATTCGGTACGCAGTATTTT. Amino acids: CASSQEGSGGSFGTQYF. The chain employs TRBV3-1 (or the pseudogene TRBV3-2) and TRBJ2-3, with 9 bases fitting TRBD2. Germline lookup yields CDR1 LGHDT and CDR2 YNNKEL (reference sequence). This CDR3 has 17 amino acids. Trimming cost V 0 bases and J 8 bases; bases outside gene matches: 12.

The J gene is TRBJ2-7, the V gene TRBV5-1; 8 bases fit TRBD1. CDR3 length equals 15 residues. V gave up 0 bases and J gave up 3 bases; unmatched junction bases: 5. The germline CDR1 and CDR2 sequences are SGHRS and YFSETQ. For the CDR3, the DNA is TGCGCCAGCAGCTTGGGGACAGGGCCCAACTACGAGCAGTACGTC. Amino acid sequence: CASSLGTGPNYEQYV.